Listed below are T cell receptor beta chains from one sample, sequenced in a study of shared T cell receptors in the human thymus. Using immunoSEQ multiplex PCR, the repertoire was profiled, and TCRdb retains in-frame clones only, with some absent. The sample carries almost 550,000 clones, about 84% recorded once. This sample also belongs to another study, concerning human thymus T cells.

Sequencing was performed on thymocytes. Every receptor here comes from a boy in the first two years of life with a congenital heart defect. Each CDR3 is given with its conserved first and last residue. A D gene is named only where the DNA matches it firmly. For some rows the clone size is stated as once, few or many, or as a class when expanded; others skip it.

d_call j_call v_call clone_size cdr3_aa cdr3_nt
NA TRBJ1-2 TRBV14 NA CASSQGRQGSYTF TGTGCCAGCAGCCAAGGACGGCAGGGAAGCTACACCTTC
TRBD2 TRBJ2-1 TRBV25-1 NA CASSASGRPPTYNEQFF TGTGCCAGCAGTGCCAGCGGGAGGCCCCCCACCTACAATGAGCAGTTCTTC
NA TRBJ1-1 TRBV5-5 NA CASSLGQMNTEAFF TGTGCCAGCAGCTTGGGACAGATGAACACTGAAGCTTTCTTT
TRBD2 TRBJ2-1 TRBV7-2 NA CASSSVPGLAGGGNEQFF TGTGCCAGCAGCTCGGTCCCGGGACTAGCGGGAGGTGGGAATGAGCAGTTCTTC
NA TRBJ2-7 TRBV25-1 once CASRDKDGTDSSYEQYF TGTGCCAGCAGGGACAAAGACGGGACTGATAGCTCCTACGAGCAGTACTTC
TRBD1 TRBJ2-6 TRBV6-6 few CASRPGQWNNVLTF TGTGCCAGCAGACCGGGACAGTGGAACAACGTCCTGACTTTC
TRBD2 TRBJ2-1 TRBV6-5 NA CASSSIGTSKKEQFF TGTGCCAGCAGTTCCATAGGGACTAGTAAAAAGGAGCAGTTCTTC
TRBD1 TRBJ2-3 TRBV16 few CASSHPDRPASTDTQYF TGTGCCAGCAGCCATCCGGACAGGCCTGCTAGCACAGATACGCAGTATTTT
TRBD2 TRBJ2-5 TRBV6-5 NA CASSAGRGETQYF TGTGCCAGCAGTGCCGGGAGGGGAGAGACCCAGTACTTC
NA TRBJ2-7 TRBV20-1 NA CSAPVEYEQYF TGCAGTGCTCCGGTCGAATACGAGCAGTACTTC
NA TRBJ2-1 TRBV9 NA CASSVGSLSSYNEQFF TGTGCCAGCAGCGTAGGTAGCTTGAGCTCCTACAATGAGCAGTTCTTC
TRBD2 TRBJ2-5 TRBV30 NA CAWAPGLAGVPQETQYF TGTGCCTGGGCGCCGGGACTAGCGGGAGTCCCCCAAGAGACCCAGTACTTC
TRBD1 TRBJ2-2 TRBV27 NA CAIGQGETGELFF TGTGCCATCGGACAGGGGGAAACCGGGGAGCTGTTTTTT
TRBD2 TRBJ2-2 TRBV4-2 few CASSPGLAGEVTGELFF TGTGCCAGCAGCCCAGGACTAGCGGGAGAGGTCACCGGGGAGCTGTTTTTT
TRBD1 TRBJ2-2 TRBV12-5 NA CASGCGLEQGSTGELFF TGTGCTAGTGGTTGTGGACTGGAACAGGGGAGCACCGGGGAGCTGTTTTTT
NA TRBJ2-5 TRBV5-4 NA CASSWGLAEETQYF TGTGCCAGCAGCTGGGGACTGGCCGAAGAGACCCAGTACTTC
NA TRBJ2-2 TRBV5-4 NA CASSLEGVNTGELFF TGTGCCAGCAGCTTGGAGGGGGTCAACACCGGGGAGCTGTTTTTT
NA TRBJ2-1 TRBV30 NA CAWTPWGRAESSYNEQFF TGTGCCTGGACACCTTGGGGGCGGGCAGAGAGCTCCTACAATGAGCAGTTCTTC
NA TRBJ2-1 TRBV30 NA CAWSPWGVPASYNEQFF TGTGCCTGGAGTCCTTGGGGAGTGCCGGCCTCGTACAATGAGCAGTTCTTC
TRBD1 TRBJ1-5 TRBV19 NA CASSTPDRRGNQPQHF TGTGCCAGTAGTACCCCGGACAGGCGAGGCAATCAGCCCCAGCATTTT
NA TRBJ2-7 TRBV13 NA CASSLGLLLKSSYEQYF TGTGCCAGCAGCTTGGGACTCTTACTAAAGAGCTCCTACGAGCAGTACTTC
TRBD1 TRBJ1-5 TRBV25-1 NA CASSPRTGRKPQHF TGTGCCAGCAGTCCCCGGACAGGGAGGAAGCCCCAGCATTTT
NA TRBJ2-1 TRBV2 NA CASASNEQFF TGTGCCAGCGCGAGCAATGAGCAGTTCTTC
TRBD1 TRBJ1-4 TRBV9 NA CASREGQGSDEKLFF TGTGCCAGCAGAGAAGGACAGGGGTCGGATGAAAAACTGTTTTTT
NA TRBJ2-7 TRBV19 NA CASSSNYEQYF TGTGCCAGTAGTTCCAACTACGAGCAGTACTTC
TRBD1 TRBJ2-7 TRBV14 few CASSQDSRKGAMKNEQYF TGTGCCAGCAGCCAAGATTCGAGGAAGGGGGCCATGAAAAACGAGCAGTACTTC
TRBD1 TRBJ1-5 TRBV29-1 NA CSVGATGGSNQPQHF TGCAGCGTTGGGGCCACAGGGGGGTCAAATCAGCCCCAGCATTTT
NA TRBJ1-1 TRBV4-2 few CASSPPGKGAFF TGTGCCAGCAGCCCTCCCGGGAAGGGAGCTTTCTTT
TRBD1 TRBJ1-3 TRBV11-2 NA CASSPMTGKRNTIYF TGTGCCAGCAGCCCCATGACAGGGAAAAGAAACACCATATATTTT
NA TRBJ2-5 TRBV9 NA CASSVEEASRNQETQYF TGTGCCAGCAGCGTAGAGGAGGCTAGTCGGAACCAAGAGACCCAGTACTTC
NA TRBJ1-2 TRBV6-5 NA CASSYSPRGKEGGYTF TGTGCCAGCAGTTACTCCCCTCGAGGGAAGGAAGGCGGCTACACCTTC
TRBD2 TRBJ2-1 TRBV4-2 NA CASSPQSGLVYNEQFF TGTGCCAGCAGCCCACAATCGGGACTAGTTTACAATGAGCAGTTCTTC
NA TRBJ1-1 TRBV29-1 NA CSVEGPGQVNTEAFF TGCAGCGTTGAGGGACCGGGACAAGTGAACACTGAAGCTTTCTTT
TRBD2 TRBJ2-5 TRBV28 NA CASSLRTSGQETQYF TGTGCCAGCAGTTTGAGAACTAGCGGTCAAGAGACCCAGTACTTC
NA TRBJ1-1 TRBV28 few CASRCDSETEAFF TGTGCCAGCAGATGCGACAGTGAAACTGAAGCTTTCTTT
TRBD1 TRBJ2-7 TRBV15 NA CATSPQGQGASEQYF TGTGCCACCAGCCCCCAGGGACAGGGGGCTTCCGAGCAGTACTTC
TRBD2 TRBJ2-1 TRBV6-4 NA CASRRRAGGNNNEQFF TGTGCCAGCCGAAGGAGGGCGGGAGGAAATAACAATGAGCAGTTCTTC
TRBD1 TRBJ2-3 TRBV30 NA CAWDGQVEISSTYTDTQYF TGTGCCTGGGATGGACAGGTTGAAATTTCCTCTACTTACACAGATACGCAGTATTTT
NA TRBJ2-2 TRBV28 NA CASSFHQGGNKAGELFF TGTGCCAGCAGTTTCCACCAGGGCGGTAATAAGGCCGGGGAGCTGTTTTTT
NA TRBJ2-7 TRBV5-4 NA CASSLGEEGIYEQYF TGTGCCAGCAGCCTCGGGGAGGAGGGTATCTACGAGCAGTACTTC
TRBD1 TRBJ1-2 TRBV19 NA CASSTGQYGYTF TGTGCCAGTAGTACGGGACAGTATGGCTACACCTTC
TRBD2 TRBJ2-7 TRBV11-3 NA CASSLVGTSGSYEQYF TGTGCCAGCAGCTTAGTCGGGACTAGCGGGAGTTACGAGCAGTACTTC
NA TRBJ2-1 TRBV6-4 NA CASSARQGPLHEQFF TGTGCCAGCAGTGCCCGCCAGGGGCCTCTCCATGAGCAGTTCTTC
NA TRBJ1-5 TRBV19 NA CASSRGGGQPQHF TGTGCCAGTTCCCGCGGGGGCGGTCAGCCCCAGCATTTT
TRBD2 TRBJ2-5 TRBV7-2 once CASSYDGSGRWETQYF TGTGCCAGCAGCTATGATGGTAGCGGGAGGTGGGAGACCCAGTACTTC
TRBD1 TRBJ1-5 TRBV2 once CANPPDRASNQPQHF TGTGCCAATCCTCCAGACAGGGCCAGCAATCAGCCCCAGCATTTT
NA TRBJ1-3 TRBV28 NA CASSFGRDSFSGNTIYF TGTGCCAGCAGTTTTGGTCGGGACTCCTTCTCTGGAAACACCATATATTTT
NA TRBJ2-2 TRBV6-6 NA CASKLDNTGELFF TGTGCCAGCAAGCTAGATAACACCGGGGAGCTGTTTTTT
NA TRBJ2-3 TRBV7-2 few CASSLGGAGGPDTQYF TGTGCCAGCAGCTTAGGAGGAGCTGGGGGCCCAGATACGCAGTATTTT
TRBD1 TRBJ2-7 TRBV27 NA CASSPTGTGAYEQYF TGTGCCAGCAGCCCCACCGGGACAGGCGCCTACGAGCAGTACTTC
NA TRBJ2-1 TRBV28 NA CASSLESGPYFSYNEQFF TGTGCCAGCAGTTTAGAGTCTGGGCCCTACTTCTCCTACAATGAGCAGTTCTTC
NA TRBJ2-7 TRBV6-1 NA CASSPRGDEQYF TGTGCCAGCAGCCCCAGGGGAGACGAGCAGTACTTC
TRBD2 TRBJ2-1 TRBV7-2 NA CASSLVLAENEQFF TGTGCCAGCAGCTTAGTCCTAGCGGAAAATGAGCAGTTCTTC
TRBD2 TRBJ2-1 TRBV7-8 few CASSLRLAGGENEQFF TGTGCCAGCAGCCTGCGACTAGCGGGAGGGGAGAATGAGCAGTTCTTC